The sequence of this TCR beta chain was determined in a study of technical replicates of blood from four donors. V shed 3 bases, J shed 3 bases, and the junction held 7 bases outside the gene matches. CDR1 and CDR2 from the germline V gene are SGDLS and YYNGEE. This CDR3 contains 18 residues. Produced via immunoSEQ multiplex PCR; TCRdb's table is partial and in-frame only. Of just over 70,000 clones in the sample, roughly 94% were seen once. The sample comprised T cells isolated from PBMCs. The clonotype was recovered from a human donor in good health. This chain links TRBV9 with TRBJ2-2; 14 bases map to TRBD2. The CDR3 DNA follows: TGTGCCAGCAGCGGGGGACTAGCGGGAGCGGGGGACACCGGGGAGCTGTTTTTT. This encodes CASSGGLAGAGDTGELFF.